Listed below are T cell receptor beta chains from one sample, sequenced in a study of blood T cells in healthy people across ages. Each CDR3 protein is one row after TCRdb ran MiXCR on the 5' RACE reads. The table has around 1.7 million distinct CDR3 sequences, 28% seen once. The sample taken for sequencing was blood. These TCRs come from a woman aged 25 to 39 in good health. Both conserved end residues are part of each CDR3. Each record gives: clone size, D gene, J gene, V gene, CDR3 DNA, CDR3 protein. D genes are given only for firm matches. For some rows the clone size is stated as once, few or many, or as a class when expanded; others skip it.

size: few; D: .; J: TRBJ1-4; V: TRBV2; DNA: TGTGCCAGCAGTGACGTGACAGCGCCTGAAAAACTGTTTTTT; CDR3: CASSDVTAPEKLFF
size: few; D: .; J: TRBJ1-6; V: TRBV11-2; DNA: TGTGCCAGCAGTTCAGTCGGGGACGAGAATTCACCCCTCCACTTT; CDR3: CASSSVGDENSPLHF
size: .; D: TRBD2; J: TRBJ2-3; V: TRBV7-2; DNA: TGTGCCAGCAGTCCTCGGGGGGGCGGGAGGACAGATACGCAGTATTTT; CDR3: CASSPRGGGRTDTQYF
size: many; D: .; J: TRBJ2-1; V: TRBV4-1; DNA: TGCGCCAGCAGCCAAGTTGACGAGGGAGAGCAGTTCTTC; CDR3: CASSQVDEGEQFF
size: .; D: TRBD1; J: TRBJ2-2; V: TRBV28; DNA: TGTGCCAGCAGACCCGGGACAGGTTTAGGGGAGCTGTTTTTT; CDR3: CASRPGTGLGELFF
size: few; D: .; J: TRBJ2-3; V: TRBV28; DNA: TGTGCCAGCACCTCCTCTAGCGCGGTACTCACAGATACGCAGTATTTT; CDR3: CASTSSSAVLTDTQYF
size: many; D: .; J: TRBJ1-5; V: TRBV24-1; DNA: TGTGCCACCAGTGATAGTAACGCCAATCAGCCCCAGCATTTT; CDR3: CATSDSNANQPQHF
size: many; D: .; J: TRBJ2-5; V: TRBV2; DNA: TGTGCCAGCATGGTAACCTCGGAAAAACACGGTGGGACCCAGTACTTC; CDR3: CASMVTSEKHGGTQYF
size: .; D: .; J: TRBJ1-2; V: TRBV5-1; DNA: TGCGCCAGCAGCCATGGTTGGGGGCGAGGCTACACCTTC; CDR3: CASSHGWGRGYTF
size: .; D: TRBD1; J: TRBJ1-2; V: TRBV6-6; DNA: TGTTCCAGCAGTTCCACAGGGGCAGGGCGCTATGGCTACACCTTC; CDR3: CSSSSTGAGRYGYTF
size: few; D: TRBD2; J: TRBJ2-7; V: TRBV18; DNA: TGTGCCAGCTCACCACGGCTAGCGGAGGTCCACGAGCAGTACTTC; CDR3: CASSPRLAEVHEQYF
size: many; D: .; J: TRBJ2-1; V: TRBV20-1; DNA: TGCAGTGCTGGACGACTCGCGTGGGAGCAGTTCTTC; CDR3: CSAGRLAWEQFF
size: .; D: TRBD2; J: TRBJ2-1; V: TRBV7-6; DNA: TGTGCCAGCAGCTTAGAACTAGCGGGAGTCGAGCAGTTCTTC; CDR3: CASSLELAGVEQFF
size: few; D: .; J: TRBJ2-4; V: TRBV5-5; DNA: TGTGCCAGCAGCTACGGACAGTTCGGCAAAAACATTCAGTACTTC; CDR3: CASSYGQFGKNIQYF
size: .; D: .; J: TRBJ2-6; V: TRBV7-9; DNA: TGTGCCAGCAGTGACCTCCGGGGGGCCAACGTCCTGACTTTC; CDR3: CASSDLRGANVLTF
size: many; D: .; J: TRBJ2-5; V: TRBV6-5; DNA: TGTGCCAGCAGAAAGAGCGGAATGGAAGAGACCCAGTACTTC; CDR3: CASRKSGMEETQYF
size: once; D: TRBD2; J: TRBJ2-1; V: TRBV4-1; DNA: TGCGCCAGCAGCCAAGATGCGAGCCGGACACCTACTAGCGGGAGAGAGTTCTTC; CDR3: CASSQDASRTPTSGREFF
size: .; D: .; J: TRBJ2-2; V: TRBV7-2; DNA: TGTGCCAGCAGCGCGGACTATAGCACCGGGGAGCTGTTTTTT; CDR3: CASSADYSTGELFF
size: few; D: .; J: TRBJ1-2; V: TRBV29-1; DNA: TGCAGCGTCGGGGGTGGGGCCCGAGGGGGCTACACCTTC; CDR3: CSVGGGARGGYTF
size: few; D: .; J: TRBJ2-1; V: TRBV4-1; DNA: TGCGCCAGCAGCCAAGATATGTGGGAGCAGTTCTTC; CDR3: CASSQDMWEQFF